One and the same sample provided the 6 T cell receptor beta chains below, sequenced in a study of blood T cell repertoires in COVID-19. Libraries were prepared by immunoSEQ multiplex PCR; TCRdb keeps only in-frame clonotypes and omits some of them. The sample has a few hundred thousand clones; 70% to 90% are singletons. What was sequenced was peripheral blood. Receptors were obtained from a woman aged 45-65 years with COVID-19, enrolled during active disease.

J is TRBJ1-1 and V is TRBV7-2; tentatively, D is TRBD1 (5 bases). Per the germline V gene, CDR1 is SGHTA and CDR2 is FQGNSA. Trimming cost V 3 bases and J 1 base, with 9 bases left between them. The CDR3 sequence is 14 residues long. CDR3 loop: CASSLRQTNTEAFF. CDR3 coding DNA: TGTGCCAGCAGCTTGAGACAGACGAACACTGAAGCTTTCTTT.

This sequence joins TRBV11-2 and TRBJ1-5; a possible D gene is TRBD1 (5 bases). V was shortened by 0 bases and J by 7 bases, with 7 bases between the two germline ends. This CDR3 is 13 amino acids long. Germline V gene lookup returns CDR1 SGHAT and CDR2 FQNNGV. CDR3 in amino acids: CASSLERGQPQHF. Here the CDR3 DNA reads TGTGCCAGCAGCTTAGAACGGGGGCAGCCCCAGCATTTT.

The CDR3 is CASSFRTQGDTIYF. The DNA for the CDR3 is TGTGCCAGCAGCTTTCGGACCCAAGGGGACACCATATATTTT. V gene TRBV11-2 combines with J gene TRBJ1-3; possibly TRBD1 for D (5 bases). Trimming removed 3 bases from V and 8 bases from J, with 14 bases in between. The CDR3 runs 14 residues. Germline values: CDR1 SGHAT, CDR2 FQNNGV.

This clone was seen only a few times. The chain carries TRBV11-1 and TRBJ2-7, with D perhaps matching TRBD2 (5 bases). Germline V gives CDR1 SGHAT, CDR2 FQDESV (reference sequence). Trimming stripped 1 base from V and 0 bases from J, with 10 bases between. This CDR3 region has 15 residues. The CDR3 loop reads CASSLERGSSYEQYF. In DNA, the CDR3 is TGTGCCAGCAGCTTAGAAAGAGGGAGCTCCTACGAGCAGTACTTC.

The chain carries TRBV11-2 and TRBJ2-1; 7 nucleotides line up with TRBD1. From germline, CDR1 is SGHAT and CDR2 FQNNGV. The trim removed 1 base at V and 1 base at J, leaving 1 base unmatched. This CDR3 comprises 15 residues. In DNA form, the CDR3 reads TGTGCCAGCAGCTTAGGACAGGGTTCCTACAATGAGCAGTTCTTC. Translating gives CASSLGQGSYNEQFF.

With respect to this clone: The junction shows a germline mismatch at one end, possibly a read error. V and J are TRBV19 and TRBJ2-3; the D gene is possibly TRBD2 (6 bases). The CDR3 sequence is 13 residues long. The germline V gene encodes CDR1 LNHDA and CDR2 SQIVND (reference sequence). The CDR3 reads CASSISRESALDF. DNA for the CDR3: TGTGCCAGTAGTATCAGCCGGGAGTCGGCCCTAGATTTT.